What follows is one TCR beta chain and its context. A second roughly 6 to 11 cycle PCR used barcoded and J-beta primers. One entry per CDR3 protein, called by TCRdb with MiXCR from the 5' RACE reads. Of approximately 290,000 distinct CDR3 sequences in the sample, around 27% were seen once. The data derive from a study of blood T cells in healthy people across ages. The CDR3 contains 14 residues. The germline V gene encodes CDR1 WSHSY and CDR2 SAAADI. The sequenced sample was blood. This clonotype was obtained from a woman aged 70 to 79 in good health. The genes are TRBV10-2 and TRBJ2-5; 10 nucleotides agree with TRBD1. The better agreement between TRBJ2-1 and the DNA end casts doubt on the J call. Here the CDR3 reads CASSPGTGVNEQFF. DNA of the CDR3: TGCGCCAGCAGCCCCGGGACAGGGGTCAATGAGCAGTTCTTC.